A selection of T cell receptor beta chains follows, all from one sample in a study of blood T cell repertoires in COVID-19. Generated by immunoSEQ multiplex PCR, the TCRdb table keeps only in-frame clones and is missing some. Of a few hundred thousand clones listed, roughly 90% are singletons. The sample taken for sequencing was peripheral blood. The origin of the receptors is a man aged 30 to 45 with acute or convalescent COVID-19. Both conserved end residues are part of each CDR3. A D gene is named only where the DNA matches it firmly. Where a row states a size, it is once, few, many or the class of an expanded clone; other rows omit it.

size	D	J	V	length	CDR3	DNA
-	TRBD2	TRBJ2-7	TRBV5-1	17	CASSGGGRLAAFREQYF	TGCGCCAGCAGCGGGGGAGGTAGACTAGCGGCCTTTAGAGAGCAGTACTTC
-	-	TRBJ2-1	TRBV30	13	CAWSVGQPNEQFF	TGTGCCTGGAGTGTAGGACAGCCTAATGAGCAGTTCTTC
once	TRBD2	TRBJ2-3	TRBV7-3	19	CASSLIPTGTSGTTDTQYF	TGTGCCAGCAGCCTAATACCCACCGGGACTAGCGGGACCACAGATACGCAGTATTTT
-	-	TRBJ2-5	TRBV9	14	CASSVGLLQETQYF	TGTGCCAGCAGCGTAGGACTTCTACAAGAGACCCAGTACTTC
-	TRBD2	TRBJ2-1	TRBV25-1	12	CATRDYYNEQFF	TGTGCCACTCGGGACTACTACAATGAGCAGTTCTTC
-	-	TRBJ1-2	TRBV19	16	CASSIGLARGYGGYTF	TGTGCCAGTAGTATAGGGCTGGCCAGGGGTTATGGTGGCTACACCTTC
-	-	TRBJ2-1	TRBV28	12	CASTPRYREQFF	TGTGCCAGCACCCCGCGGTACAGGGAGCAGTTCTTC
-	TRBD1	TRBJ2-7	TRBV5-1	14	CASSTRQGAYEQYF	TGCGCCAGCAGCACCAGACAGGGGGCCTACGAGCAGTACTTC
-	TRBD2	TRBJ2-1	TRBV9	15	CASSVGAGGYNEQFF	TGTGCCAGCAGCGTAGGAGCGGGAGGTTACAATGAGCAGTTCTTC
-	-	TRBJ1-2	TRBV28	12	CASSERRRSYTF	TGTGCCAGCAGCGAGCGGAGGCGAAGCTACACCTTC
-	TRBD1	TRBJ1-5	TRBV19	16	CASSRPGTGGNQPQHF	TGTGCCAGTAGTAGACCCGGGACAGGGGGCAATCAGCCCCAGCATTTT
-	-	TRBJ1-2	TRBV3-1/TRBV3-2	13	CASRGGALFGYTF	TGTGCCAGCAGAGGAGGGGCTCTTTTTGGCTACACCTTC
-	TRBD1	TRBJ1-5	TRBV5-1	15	CASSLTGGLEQPQHF	TGCGCCAGCAGCTTGACAGGGGGCTTGGAGCAGCCCCAGCATTTT
once	-	TRBJ1-2	TRBV7-2	14	CARPDGSGNYGYTF	TGTGCCAGACCGGACGGAAGCGGGAACTATGGCTACACCTTC
-	-	TRBJ2-5	TRBV7-8	15	CASSLSSWDIQTQYF	TGTGCCAGCAGTCTTAGCTCCTGGGACATACAGACCCAGTACTTC
-	-	TRBJ1-6	TRBV15	14	CATSPARGLQPLHF	TGTGCCACCAGCCCAGCCCGCGGCCTTCAACCCCTCCACTTT
-	-	TRBJ1-4	TRBV4-2	16	CASSQDRWSTNEKLFF	TGTGCCAGCAGCCAAGATCGGTGGTCAACTAATGAAAAACTGTTTTTT
-	-	TRBJ1-5	TRBV10-3	11	CAAGENQPQHF	TGTGCCGCCGGAGAAAATCAGCCCCAGCATTTT
-	-	TRBJ2-1	TRBV6-5	16	CASSSRRGTNYNEQFF	TGTGCCAGCAGTTCGCGTAGGGGGACTAATTACAATGAGCAGTTCTTC
-	-	TRBJ2-1	TRBV19	15	CASSIDNGRGHEQFF	TGTGCCAGTAGTATAGATAACGGCAGGGGCCATGAGCAGTTCTTC
-	-	TRBJ2-1	TRBV5-1	14	CASSLRRAGNEQFF	TGCGCCAGCAGCTTGAGGAGGGCCGGCAATGAGCAGTTCTTC
-	TRBD2	TRBJ2-2	TRBV6-6	16	CASNYPAGGNTGELFF	TGTGCCAGCAACTACCCAGCGGGAGGCAACACCGGGGAGCTGTTTTTT
-	-	TRBJ2-1	TRBV27	15	CASSIRLRSYNEQFF	TGTGCCAGCAGTATCAGGCTACGCTCCTACAATGAGCAGTTCTTC
few	TRBD1	TRBJ1-1	TRBV19	16	CASSINPGQVRTEAFF	TGTGCCAGTAGTATAAATCCGGGACAGGTTAGGACTGAAGCTTTCTTT
-	-	TRBJ2-7	TRBV14	14	CASSFGQLTYEQYF	TGTGCCAGCAGCTTCGGACAGCTGACCTACGAGCAGTACTTC
-	-	TRBJ1-4	TRBV28	13	CASEGALNEKLFF	TGTGCCAGCGAGGGCGCCTTAAATGAAAAACTGTTTTTT
-	-	TRBJ2-6	TRBV19	17	CASSIMGHRSGANVLTF	TGTGCCAGTAGTATTATGGGACACCGCTCTGGGGCCAACGTCCTGACTTTC
-	-	TRBJ2-5	TRBV9	14	CASSTDLGLGPQYF	TGTGCCAGCAGCACAGATTTGGGCCTCGGCCCCCAGTACTTC
-	-	TRBJ1-4	TRBV27	15	CASSSESTGREKLFF	TGTGCCAGCAGTTCAGAGTCGACAGGTAGAGAAAAACTGTTTTTT
-	TRBD1	TRBJ1-4	TRBV6-5	16	CASSYRRTGRGEKLFF	TGTGCCAGCAGTTACCGCAGGACAGGACGGGGTGAAAAACTGTTTTTT
-	-	TRBJ2-3	TRBV11-3	14	CASSLGRGADTQYF	TGTGCCAGCAGCTTAGGGCGCGGGGCCGATACGCAGTATTTT
once	TRBD1	TRBJ1-1	TRBV5-1	14	CASLLTGGSTEAFF	TGCGCCAGCCTTCTAACAGGGGGGAGCACTGAAGCTTTCTTT
-	-	TRBJ2-2	TRBV4-1	13	CASNSSRGGELFF	TGCGCCAGCAACTCAAGCCGCGGTGGGGAGCTGTTTTTT
-	-	TRBJ2-7	TRBV19	14	CASSIGAGKHEQYF	TGTGCCAGTAGTATAGGAGCAGGGAAGCACGAGCAGTACTTC
-	-	TRBJ2-2	TRBV12-5	16	CASGLPRDWNTGELFF	TGTGCTAGTGGTTTGCCTCGGGACTGGAACACCGGGGAGCTGTTTTTT
-	-	TRBJ1-2	TRBV10-3	14	CAIMMAGTNYGYTF	TGTGCCATCATGATGGCAGGGACTAACTATGGCTACACCTTC
-	-	TRBJ2-7	TRBV5-1	16	CASSLSDPRQNYEQYF	TGCGCCAGCAGCTTATCCGACCCCCGACAAAACTACGAGCAGTACTTC
once	TRBD1	TRBJ1-5	TRBV12-3/TRBV12-4	13	CASSETGNQPQHF	TGTGCCAGCAGTGAGACAGGGAATCAGCCCCAGCATTTT
-	-	TRBJ2-5	TRBV30	16	CAWSVQIGGGSGTQYF	TGTGCCTGGAGTGTACAAATTGGGGGCGGGAGTGGTACCCAGTACTTC
few	-	TRBJ1-2	TRBV7-9	15	CASSFHGKSNYGYTF	TGTGCCAGCAGCTTCCACGGGAAGTCGAACTATGGCTACACCTTC
-	TRBD2	TRBJ2-5	TRBV2	17	CASSWTSATTQPGTQYF	TGTGCCAGCAGTTGGACTAGCGCGACCACCCAACCAGGGACCCAGTACTTC